These 20 T cell receptor beta chains originate from one sample sequenced in a study of T cell repertoires in cytomegalovirus infection. TCRdb recomputed calls from the reads with MiXCR, one row per CDR3 protein. This sample has 700,000 to 850,000 distinct CDR3 sequences, with over 25% found just once. Which antigens these TCRs recognize remains unknown. The sample consisted of cultured CD8+ T cells from PBMCs, taken from culture after CMV antigen stimulation. These receptors originate from a human donor in good health (CMV status not recorded). Some clones in this sample may be carry-over from other donors' samples.

The chain uses TRBV24-1 and TRBJ2-3; 11 bases map to TRBD1. The J segment lost 0 bases and the V segment lost 2 bases, leaving 3 bases of the junction unmatched. The CDR3 is made up of 17 amino acids. From germline, CDR1 is KGHDR and CDR2 SFDVKD. The CDR3 DNA follows: TGTGCCACCAGTGATTCCGGACAGGGGGCCAGCACAGATACGCAGTATTTT. Protein sequence: CATSDSGQGASTDTQYF.

Here the CDR3 reads CASSPLGAADTQYF. As DNA, the CDR3 is TGTGCCAGCAGCCCCCTCGGGGCGGCAGATACGCAGTATTTT. The chain carries TRBV7-6 and TRBJ2-3; D is perhaps TRBD1 or TRBD2 (5 bases each). The V end lost 5 bases, the J end lost 4 bases, and 13 bases lay between the germline ends. The V gene's germline CDR1 is SGHVS and CDR2 FNYEAQ. The CDR3 has 14 residues.

There are a few counts of this clonotype. The J gene is TRBJ2-3, the V gene TRBV7-6; maybe TRBD2 (7 bases). Germline CDR1 reads SGHVS; CDR2 reads FNYEAQ. The germline V and J ends were trimmed by 6 bases and 3 bases, with 22 bases remaining between them. The CDR3 has 17 amino acids. The CDR3 DNA follows: TGTGCCAGCAGTGGAGGGGGGGGCGGGGCCGTGACAGATACGCAGTATTTT. It specifies CASSGGGGGAVTDTQYF.

This chain links TRBV20-1 with TRBJ2-5; TRBD2 agrees at 12 bases. CDR3 length equals 15 residues. V lost 3 bases and J lost 5; bases outside the gene matches: 7. Germline CDR1 DFQATT, CDR2 SNEGSKA (reference sequence). The DNA for the CDR3 is TGCAGTGCTAGGGCACTAGCGGGGGGCCCGGAGACCCAGTACTTC. This translates into CSARALAGGPETQYF.

This rearrangement joins TRBV7-6 to TRBJ2-7; 9 bases are a match to TRBD1. The CDR3 loop spans 15 amino acids. The trim removed 5 bases at V and 0 bases at J, leaving 5 bases unmatched. Germline CDR1 SGHVS, CDR2 FNYEAQ. The CDR3 spells CASSVRTGASYEQYF. The CDR3 DNA reads as TGTGCCAGCAGCGTGAGGACAGGGGCCTCCTACGAGCAGTACTTC.

This clonotype showed up just a few times. The V call is TRBV7-3, the J call TRBJ2-3; 8 bases agree with TRBD2. Trimming cost V 5 bases and J 6 bases; bases outside gene matches: 10. The CDR3 extends over 15 amino acids. CDR1 is SGHTA and CDR2 is FQGTGA in the germline V gene. CDR3 region: CASSRGGGGPDTQYF. The CDR3 DNA is TGTGCCAGCAGCCGCGGAGGCGGGGGGCCCGATACGCAGTATTTT.

Only a few counts were recorded for this clonotype. The chain uses TRBV9 and TRBJ2-5; tentatively, D is TRBD2 (5 bases). Trimming removed 4 bases at V and 1 base at J, with 11 bases between. CDR3 length: 14 amino acids. CDR1 and CDR2 (germline): SGDLS, YYNGEE. This CDR3 is CASSSDGVQETQYF. CDR3 in DNA: TGTGCCAGCAGCTCGGACGGGGTCCAAGAGACCCAGTACTTC.

In this sample, this clonotype turned up a few times. The rearrangement links TRBV14 to TRBJ2-3; D is unclear. Trimming removed 4 bases at V and 7 bases at J, with 12 bases between. The CDR3 spans 13 residues. CDR1 and CDR2 from the germline V gene are SGHDN and FVKESK. The CDR3 coding sequence is TGTGCCAGCAGCCTCAGAGGTGGCAATACGCAGTATTTT. Residues: CASSLRGGNTQYF.

The V gene is TRBV6-6, the J gene TRBJ1-1, with D hard to call. Trimming left V 6 bases short and J 4 bases short, with 24 bases between. CDR1 and CDR2 from the germline V gene are MNHNY and SVGAGI (reference sequence). There are 17 residues in the CDR3. The CDR3 nucleotides are TGTGCCAGCAGCCCCACGATTCTTAGGACGGAGAGCACTGAAGCTTTCTTT. Its protein product is CASSPTILRTESTEAFF.

This CDR3 is CASSLNPGAYNEQFF. The CDR3 DNA reads TGTGCCAGCAGCTTAAACCCGGGGGCTTACAATGAGCAGTTCTTC. This chain links TRBV7-3 with TRBJ2-1; either TRBD1 or TRBD2 may fit D (6 bases each). Germline V CDR1 and CDR2: SGHTA, FQGTGA. Trimming removed 1 base at V and 4 bases at J, with 11 bases between. The CDR3 length is 15 residues.

The chain couples TRBV19 to TRBJ1-4, with 8 bases identical to TRBD1. The CDR3 length is 14 residues. CDR1 is LNHDA, CDR2 SQIVND, per germline (reference sequence). V was pared by 4 bases and J by 8 bases, with 6 bases of the junction left unmatched. This CDR3 reads CASSTTGVYEKLFF. Written as DNA, the CDR3 is TGTGCCAGTAGTACGACAGGGGTGTACGAAAAACTGTTTTTT.

The J gene is TRBJ1-1, the V gene TRBV12-3 or TRBV12-4; D might be TRBD1 (5 bases). Between the trimmed V and J ends, which lost 7 bases and 6 bases, there was a span of 21 bases. The length of the CDR3 is 15 residues. CDR3 bases: TGTGCCAGCAACCCGAAAAAGGGGTTGTTCGCTGAAGCTTTCTTT. This sequence encodes CASNPKKGLFAEAFF.

The chain couples TRBV4-1 to TRBJ1-2; D is ambiguous. V gave up 0 bases and J gave up 2 bases, with 10 bases separating them. Germline CDR1 reads MGHRA; CDR2 reads YSYEKL. This CDR3 region has 15 residues. The CDR3 DNA sequence: TGCGCCAGCAGCCAAGATAAACGAATGAACTATGGCTACACCTTC. It yields the protein CASSQDKRMNYGYTF.

This sequence joins TRBV9 and TRBJ2-2, with 7 bases that match TRBD1. This CDR3 is built from 15 residues. With 0 bases clipped from V and 6 bases from J, the junction kept 5 bases outside the gene matches. The germline CDR1 and CDR2 sequences are SGDLS and YYNGEE. The chain's CDR3 is CASSVGQGFSGELFF. The CDR3 DNA sequence: TGTGCCAGCAGCGTAGGACAGGGATTTTCCGGGGAGCTGTTTTTT. The full variable domain, completed using reference TRBV9 and TRBJ2-2, is DSGVTQTPKHLITATGQRVTLRCSPRSGDLSVYWYQQSLDQGLQFLIQYYNGEERAKGNILERFSAQQFPDLHSELNLSSLELGDSALYFCASSVGQGFSGELFFGEGSRLTVL.

At least ten counts were recorded for this clonotype. The J gene is TRBJ1-1, the V gene TRBV7-2; D is possibly TRBD1 (6 bases). Between the trimmed V and J ends, which lost 11 bases and 1 base, there was a span of 11 bases. Germline values: CDR1 SGHTA, CDR2 FQGNSA. The CDR3 length is 12 residues. The CDR3 sequence: CAYEQGNTEAFF. DNA of the CDR3: TGTGCCTACGAACAGGGGAACACTGAAGCTTTCTTT.

The gene calls are TRBV6-6 and TRBJ1-1; D not certain. This CDR3 spans 14 amino acids. Germline CDR1 is MNHNY and CDR2 is SVGAGI (reference sequence). V was pared by 0 bases and J by 4 bases, with 9 bases between. Here the CDR3 reads CASSYSGLPTEAFF. DNA for the CDR3: TGTGCCAGCAGTTACTCCGGCCTACCCACTGAAGCTTTCTTT.

The chain's CDR3 is CASSIRQGDGYTF. The CDR3 coding sequence is TGTGCCAGCAGCATTCGACAGGGAGATGGCTACACCTTC. The genes are TRBV2 and TRBJ1-2, with 7 nucleotides matching TRBD1. CDR1 is SNHLY and CDR2 is FYNNEI in the germline V gene. V gave up 6 bases and J gave up 6 bases; unmatched junction bases: 7. The CDR3 totals 13 residues.

The sample holds many counts of this clonotype. V is TRBV27 and J is TRBJ2-1; no clear D gene. This CDR3 comprises 14 residues. Germline CDR1 MNHEY, CDR2 SMNVEV (reference sequence). The V and J ends lost 6 bases and 0 bases respectively, with 9 bases between them. CDR3 loop: CASSPRGSYNEQFF. DNA for the CDR3: TGTGCCAGCAGCCCTCGTGGCTCCTACAATGAGCAGTTCTTC.

There are a few counts of this clonotype. J is TRBJ1-5 and V is TRBV15, with a weak D call TRBD1 (6 bases). CDR1 and CDR2 from the germline V gene are LNHNV and YYDKDF (reference sequence). The CDR3 covers 16 residues. Trimming removed 5 bases from V and 3 bases from J, with 17 bases in between. CDR3 sequence (DNA): TGTGCCACCAGCGAATCCCGGGACATCTTCAATCAGCCCCAGCATTTT. Amino acid sequence: CATSESRDIFNQPQHF.

V usage is TRBV7-8 and J usage is TRBJ1-5; D not resolved. The V gene's germline CDR1 is SGHVS and CDR2 FQNEAQ. The CDR3 is 16 residues long. With 1 base removed from V and 3 bases from J, the gap between germline ends came to 13 bases. The CDR3 DNA is TGTGCCAGCAGCTTAGAGTTATTGGCAGTCAATCAGCCCCAGCATTTT. It specifies CASSLELLAVNQPQHF.